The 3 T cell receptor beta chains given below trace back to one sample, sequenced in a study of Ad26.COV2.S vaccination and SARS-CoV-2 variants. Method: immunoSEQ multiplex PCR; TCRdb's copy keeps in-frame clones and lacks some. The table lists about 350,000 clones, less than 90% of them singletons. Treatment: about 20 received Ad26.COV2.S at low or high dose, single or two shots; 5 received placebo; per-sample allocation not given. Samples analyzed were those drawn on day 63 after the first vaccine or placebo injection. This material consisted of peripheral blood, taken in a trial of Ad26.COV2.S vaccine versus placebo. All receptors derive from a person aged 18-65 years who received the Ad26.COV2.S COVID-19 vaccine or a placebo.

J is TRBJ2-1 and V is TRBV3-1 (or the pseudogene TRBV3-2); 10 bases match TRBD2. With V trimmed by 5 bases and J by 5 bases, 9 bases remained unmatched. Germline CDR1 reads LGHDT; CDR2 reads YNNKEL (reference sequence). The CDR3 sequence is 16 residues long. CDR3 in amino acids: CASSYVTSGAHNEQFF. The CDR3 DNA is TGTGCCAGCAGCTATGTAACTAGCGGGGCCCACAATGAGCAGTTCTTC.

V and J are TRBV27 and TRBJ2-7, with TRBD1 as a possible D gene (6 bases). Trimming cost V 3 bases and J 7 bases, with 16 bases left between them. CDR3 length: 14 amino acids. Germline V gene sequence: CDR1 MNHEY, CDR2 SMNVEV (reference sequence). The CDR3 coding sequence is TGTGCCAGCAGTTTTCGGACAGCCGGTCGGGAGCAGTACTTC. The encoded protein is CASSFRTAGREQYF.

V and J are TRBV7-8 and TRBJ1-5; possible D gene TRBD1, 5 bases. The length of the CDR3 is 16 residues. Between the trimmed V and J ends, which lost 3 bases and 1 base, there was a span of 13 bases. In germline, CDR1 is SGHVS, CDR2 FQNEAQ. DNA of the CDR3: TGTGCCAGCAGCTTCAGGGCCCTTTCCAGCAATCAGCCCCAGCATTTT. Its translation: CASSFRALSSNQPQHF.